This TCR beta chain was recorded in a study of blood T cell repertoires in COVID-19. Background on the study: COVID-19 samples collected from the United States, Italy and Spain covered acute and convalescent phases.

Profiled with immunoSEQ multiplex PCR; TCRdb holds only in-frame clones, not every one. The sample lists some 280,000 clones; 89% were seen once. V gave up 4 bases and J gave up 2 bases; unmatched junction bases: 5. The CDR3 loop spans 14 amino acids. Germline V lookup: CDR1 SGHNT, CDR2 YYREEE (reference sequence). Sequences were obtained from peripheral blood. The TCR comes from a woman aged 35 to 49 who had recovered from COVID-19. V usage is TRBV5-4 and J usage is TRBJ1-1, with TRBD1 matching 7 bases. CDR3 region: CASSGTVSNTEAFF. The CDR3 coding sequence is TGTGCCAGCAGCGGGACAGTATCCAACACTGAAGCTTTCTTT.